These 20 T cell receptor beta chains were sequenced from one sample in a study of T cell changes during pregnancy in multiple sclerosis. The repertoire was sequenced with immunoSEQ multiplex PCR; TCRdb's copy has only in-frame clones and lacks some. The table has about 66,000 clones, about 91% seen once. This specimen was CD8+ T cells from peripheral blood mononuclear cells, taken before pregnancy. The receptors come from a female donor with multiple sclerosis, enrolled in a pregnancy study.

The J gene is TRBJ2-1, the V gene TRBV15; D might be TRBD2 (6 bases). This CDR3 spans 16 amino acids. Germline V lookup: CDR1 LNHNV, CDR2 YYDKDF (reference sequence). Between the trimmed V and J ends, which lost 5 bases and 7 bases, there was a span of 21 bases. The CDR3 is CATSSDMGLLGNEQFF. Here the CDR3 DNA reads TGTGCCACCAGCTCCGATATGGGACTCCTTGGGAATGAGCAGTTCTTC. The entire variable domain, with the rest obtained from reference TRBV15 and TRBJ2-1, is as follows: DAMVIQNPRYQVTQFGKPVTLSCSQTLNHNVMYWYQQKSSQAPKLLFHYYDKDFNNEADTPDNFQSRRPNTSFCFLDIRSPGLGDTAMYLCATSSDMGLLGNEQFFGPGTRLTVL.

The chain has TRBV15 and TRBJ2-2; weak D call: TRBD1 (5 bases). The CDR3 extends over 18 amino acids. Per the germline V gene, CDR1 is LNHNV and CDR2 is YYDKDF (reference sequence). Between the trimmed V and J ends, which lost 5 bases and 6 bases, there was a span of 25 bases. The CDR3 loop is CATSATDLTVNFAGELFF. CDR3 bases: TGTGCCACCAGCGCCACCGATTTGACAGTTAATTTCGCCGGGGAGCTGTTTTTT.

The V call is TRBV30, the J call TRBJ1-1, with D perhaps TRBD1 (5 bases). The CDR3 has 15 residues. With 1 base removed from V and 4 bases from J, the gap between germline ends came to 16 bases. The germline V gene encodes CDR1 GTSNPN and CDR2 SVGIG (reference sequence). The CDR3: CAWSGPGGWATEAFF. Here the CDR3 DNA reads TGTGCCTGGAGTGGCCCCGGGGGGTGGGCCACTGAAGCTTTCTTT.

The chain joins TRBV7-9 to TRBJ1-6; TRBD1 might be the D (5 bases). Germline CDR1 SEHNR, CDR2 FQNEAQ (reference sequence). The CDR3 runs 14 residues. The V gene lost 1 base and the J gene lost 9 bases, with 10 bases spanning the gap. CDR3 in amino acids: CASSLDSGGSPLHF. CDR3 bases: TGTGCCAGCAGCTTAGACTCCGGGGGTTCACCCCTCCACTTT.

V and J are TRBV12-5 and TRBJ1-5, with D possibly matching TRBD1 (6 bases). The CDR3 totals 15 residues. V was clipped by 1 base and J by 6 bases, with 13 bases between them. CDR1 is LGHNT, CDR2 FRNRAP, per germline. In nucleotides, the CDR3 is TGTGCTAGTGGTTTGGGGGGGCGCGTCGGTCAGCCCCAGCATTTT. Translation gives CASGLGGRVGQPQHF.

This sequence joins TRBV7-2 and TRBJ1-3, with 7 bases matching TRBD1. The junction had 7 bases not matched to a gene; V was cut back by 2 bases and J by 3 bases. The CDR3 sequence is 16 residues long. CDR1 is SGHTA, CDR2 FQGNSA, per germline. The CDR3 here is CASSLLVGGGGNTIYF. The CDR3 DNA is TGTGCCAGCAGCTTACTTGTAGGGGGCGGTGGAAACACCATATATTTT.

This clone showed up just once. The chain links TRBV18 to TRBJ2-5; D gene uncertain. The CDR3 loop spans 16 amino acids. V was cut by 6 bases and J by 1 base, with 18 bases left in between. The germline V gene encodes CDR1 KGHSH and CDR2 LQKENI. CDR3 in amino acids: CASSDTPGPTQETQYF. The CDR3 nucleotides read TGTGCCAGCTCTGATACACCGGGTCCGACCCAAGAGACCCAGTACTTC.

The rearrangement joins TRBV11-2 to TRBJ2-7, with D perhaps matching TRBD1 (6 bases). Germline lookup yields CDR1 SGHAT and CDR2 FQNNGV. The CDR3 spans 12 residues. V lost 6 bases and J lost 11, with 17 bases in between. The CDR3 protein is CASSSIQGWEYF. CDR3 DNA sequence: TGTGCCAGCAGTTCAATACAGGGCTGGGAGTACTTC.

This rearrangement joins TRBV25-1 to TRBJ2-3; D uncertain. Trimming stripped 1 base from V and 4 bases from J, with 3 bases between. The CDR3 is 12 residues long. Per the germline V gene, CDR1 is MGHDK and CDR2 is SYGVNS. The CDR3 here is CASSEFSDTQYF. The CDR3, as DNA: TGTGCCAGCAGTGAATTCTCAGATACGCAGTATTTT.

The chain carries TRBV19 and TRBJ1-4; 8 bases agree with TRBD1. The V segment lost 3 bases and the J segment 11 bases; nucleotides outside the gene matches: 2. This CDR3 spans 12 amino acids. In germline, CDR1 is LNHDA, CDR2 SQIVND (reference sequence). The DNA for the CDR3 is TGTGCCAGTAGTATCCAGGGGGCCAAACTGTTTTTT. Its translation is CASSIQGAKLFF.

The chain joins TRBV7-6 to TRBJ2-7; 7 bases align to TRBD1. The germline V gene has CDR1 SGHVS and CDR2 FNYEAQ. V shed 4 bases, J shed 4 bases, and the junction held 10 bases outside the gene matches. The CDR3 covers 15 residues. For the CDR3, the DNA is TGTGCCAGCAGCTCGACATTGGGACAGCTATACGAGCAGTACTTC. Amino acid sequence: CASSSTLGQLYEQYF. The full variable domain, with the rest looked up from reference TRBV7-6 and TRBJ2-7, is GAGVSQSPRYKVTKRGQDVALRCDPISGHVSLYWYRQALGQGPEFLTYFNYEAQQDKSGLPNDRFSAERPEGSISTLTIQRTEQRDSAMYRCASSSTLGQLYEQYFGPGTRLTVT.

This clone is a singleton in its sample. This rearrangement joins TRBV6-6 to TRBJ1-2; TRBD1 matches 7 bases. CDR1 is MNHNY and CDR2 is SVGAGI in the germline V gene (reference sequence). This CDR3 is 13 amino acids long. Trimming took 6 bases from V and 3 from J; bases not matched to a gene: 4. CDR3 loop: CASSQQGHYGYTF. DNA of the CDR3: TGTGCCAGCAGCCAACAGGGGCACTATGGCTACACCTTC.

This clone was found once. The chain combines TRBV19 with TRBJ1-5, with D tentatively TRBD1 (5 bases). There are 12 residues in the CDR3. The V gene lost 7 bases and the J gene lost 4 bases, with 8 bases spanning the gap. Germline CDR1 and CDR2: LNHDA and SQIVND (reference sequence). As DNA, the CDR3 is TGTGCCAGTACAGGGTGGAATCAGCCCCAGCATTTT. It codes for CASTGWNQPQHF. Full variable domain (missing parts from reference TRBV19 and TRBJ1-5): DGGITQSPKYLFRKEGQNVTLSCEQNLNHDAMYWYRQDPGQGLRLIYYSQIVNDFQKGDIAEGYSVSREKKESFPLTVTSAQKNPTAFYLCASTGWNQPQHFGDGTRLSIL.

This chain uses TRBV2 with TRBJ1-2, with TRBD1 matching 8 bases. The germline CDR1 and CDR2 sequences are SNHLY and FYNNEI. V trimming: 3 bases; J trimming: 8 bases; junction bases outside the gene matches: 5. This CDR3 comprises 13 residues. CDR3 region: CASSDKAGGGYTF. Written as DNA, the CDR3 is TGTGCCAGCAGTGATAAGGCAGGGGGCGGCTACACCTTC.

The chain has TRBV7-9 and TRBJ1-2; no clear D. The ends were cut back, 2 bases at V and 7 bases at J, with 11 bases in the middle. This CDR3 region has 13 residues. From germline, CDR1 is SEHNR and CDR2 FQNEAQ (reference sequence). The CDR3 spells CASSLRQEAGYTF. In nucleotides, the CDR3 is TGTGCCAGCAGCTTACGGCAAGAGGCTGGCTACACCTTC.

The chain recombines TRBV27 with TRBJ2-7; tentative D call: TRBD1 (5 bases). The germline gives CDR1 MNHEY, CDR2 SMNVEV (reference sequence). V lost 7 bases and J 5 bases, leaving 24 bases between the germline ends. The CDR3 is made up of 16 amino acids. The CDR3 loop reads CASTPSVGEAHNEQYF. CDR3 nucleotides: TGTGCCAGCACCCCAAGCGTAGGGGAAGCCCACAACGAGCAGTACTTC.

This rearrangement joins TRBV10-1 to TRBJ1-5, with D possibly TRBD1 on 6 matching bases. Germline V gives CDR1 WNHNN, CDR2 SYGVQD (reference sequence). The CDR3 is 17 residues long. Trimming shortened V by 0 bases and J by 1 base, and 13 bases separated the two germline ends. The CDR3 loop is CASSESLGARSNQPQHF. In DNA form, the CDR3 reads TGCGCCAGCAGTGAGTCTCTGGGGGCGAGAAGCAATCAGCCCCAGCATTTT.

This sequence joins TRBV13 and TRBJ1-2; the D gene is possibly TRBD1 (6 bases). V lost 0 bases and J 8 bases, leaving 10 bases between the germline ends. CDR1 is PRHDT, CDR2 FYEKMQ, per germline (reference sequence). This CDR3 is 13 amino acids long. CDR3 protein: CASSLGQGYGYTF. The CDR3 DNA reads TGTGCCAGCAGCTTAGGCCAGGGGTACGGCTACACCTTC.

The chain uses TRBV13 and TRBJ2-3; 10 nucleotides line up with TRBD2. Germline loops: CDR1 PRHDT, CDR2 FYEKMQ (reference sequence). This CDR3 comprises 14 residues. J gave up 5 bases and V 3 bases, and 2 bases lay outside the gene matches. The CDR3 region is CASSFERGGDTQYF. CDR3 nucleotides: TGTGCCAGCAGCTTTGAGCGGGGGGGAGATACGCAGTATTTT.

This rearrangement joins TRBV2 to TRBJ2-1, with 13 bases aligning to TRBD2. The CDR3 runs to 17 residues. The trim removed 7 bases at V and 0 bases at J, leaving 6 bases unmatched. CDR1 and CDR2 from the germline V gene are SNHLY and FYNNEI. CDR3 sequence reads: CASTGLAGVRSYNEQFF. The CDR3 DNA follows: TGTGCCAGCACCGGACTAGCGGGGGTCCGCTCCTACAATGAGCAGTTCTTC.